The 4 T cell receptor beta chains below come from one sample, sequenced in a study of long-term antiretroviral therapy in people with HIV. At the survey level, the v3.0 immunoSEQ assay was run. Produced via immunoSEQ multiplex PCR; TCRdb's table is partial and in-frame only. The sample lists approximately 24,000 clones, 85% to 95% seen once, with roughly 2.2% in the top ten. Sequencing was performed on unsorted PBMCs, taken about 4.7 years after starting antiretroviral therapy. The receptors derive from a woman in her forties or fifties with HIV.

The V and J genes are TRBV7-8 and TRBJ2-7; D possibly uses TRBD1 or TRBD2 (5 bases each). Germline CDR1 reads SGHVS; CDR2 reads FQNEAQ. Trimming removed 0 bases from V and 6 bases from J, with 12 bases in between. The CDR3 has 14 residues. The chain's CDR3 is CASSLAPQGAEQYF. The DNA for the CDR3 is TGTGCCAGCAGCTTAGCGCCCCAGGGAGCCGAGCAGTACTTC.

CDR3 sequence (DNA): TGCGCCAGCAGCCAAGAGGTCCCGGGACTACAAAGTCTCTCTGGGGCCAACGTCCTGACTTTC. It translates to CASSQEVPGLQSLSGANVLTF. The chain is built from TRBV4-3 and TRBJ2-6; 7 bases match TRBD2. The CDR3 runs 21 residues. The trim removed 0 bases at V and 0 bases at J, leaving 14 bases unmatched. The germline V gene encodes CDR1 LGHNA and CDR2 YSLEER.

This chain links TRBV7-9 with TRBJ2-5; 10 bases map to TRBD2. In germline, CDR1 is SEHNR, CDR2 FQNEAQ (reference sequence). Unmatched junction bases numbered 6, after V lost 6 bases and J lost 5 bases. This CDR3 has 14 amino acids. The CDR3, as DNA: TGTGCCAGCAGTTCCAGCGGGAGGGTTGAGACCCAGTACTTC. It codes for CASSSSGRVETQYF.

The chain has TRBV5-1 and TRBJ2-5; weak D call: TRBD1 (5 bases). V was shortened by 2 bases and J by 2 bases, with 10 bases between the two germline ends. This CDR3 has 14 residues. In germline, CDR1 is SGHRS, CDR2 YFSETQ. The CDR3: CASSLQVGQETQYF. As DNA, the CDR3 is TGCGCCAGCAGCTTACAGGTGGGACAAGAGACCCAGTACTTC. The whole variable domain, remainder taken from reference TRBV5-1 and TRBJ2-5, is KAGVTQTPRYLIKTRGQQVTLSCSPISGHRSVSWYQQTPGQGLQFLFEYFSETQRNKGNFPGRFSGRQFSNSRSEMNVSTLELGDSALYLCASSLQVGQETQYFGPGTRLLVL.